A single sample gave rise to the 5 T cell receptor beta chains below, sequenced in a study of blood T cell repertoires in COVID-19 (TCRdb year 2020). Library prep was done by the immunoSEQ multiplex PCR assay. The clones in this table, taken by TCRdb from immuneACCESS, are in-frame only. Not every clone is retained; where verified, under half of the shortfall comes from an unresolved V gene, and the cause of the rest is unknown. Within this sample are about 190,000 clones, with around 77% of them counted one time only. The ten largest clones add up to 15% to 20% of the sample. Sequenced sample: peripheral blood. The receptors derive from a man between 60 and 70 years old with active or convalescent COVID-19.

The chain links TRBV7-9 to TRBJ2-6; TRBD2 aligns across 9 bases. The CDR3 has 18 residues. J was trimmed by 0 bases and V by 8 bases; bases with no gene match: 11. CDR1 and CDR2 (germline): SEHNR, FQNEAQ (reference sequence). In DNA, the CDR3 is TGTGCCAGCGTGTTAGAGGGACTAGCCGACTCTGGGGCCAACGTCCTGACTTTC. Its protein product is CASVLEGLADSGANVLTF.

This clone was seen a handful of times. V and J are TRBV24-1 and TRBJ2-1, with D possibly being TRBD2 (7 bases). The CDR3 runs to 18 residues. The germline V and J ends were trimmed by 2 bases and 7 bases, with 23 bases remaining between them. CDR1 is KGHDR, CDR2 SFDVKD, per germline. CDR3 DNA: TGTGCCACCAGTGATTCCCTGTACAGGGAGGGCCGGAGTAATGAGCAGTTCTTC. Translation: CATSDSLYREGRSNEQFF.

A few counts support this clone. The rearrangement links TRBV30 to TRBJ2-3; D perhaps matches TRBD1 (5 bases). The V end was cut by 4 bases, the J end by 3 bases, with 8 bases between. Germline lookup yields CDR1 GTSNPN and CDR2 SVGIG (reference sequence). The CDR3 runs 12 residues. The CDR3 spells CAWTGSTDTQYF. CDR3 nucleotides: TGTGCCTGGACAGGGTCAACAGATACGCAGTATTTT.

Only one count was recorded for this clone. V usage is TRBV12-3 or TRBV12-4 and J usage is TRBJ1-5, with D maybe TRBD1 (5 bases). This CDR3 comprises 13 residues. With 6 bases removed from V and 4 bases from J, the gap between germline ends came to 10 bases. The CDR3 sequence is CASSPGKNQPQHF. The CDR3 DNA is TGTGCCAGCAGCCCAGGGAAGAATCAGCCCCAGCATTTT.

The V gene is TRBV24-1, the J gene TRBJ2-5, with 8 bases that match TRBD1. Germline V gene data show CDR1 as KGHDR and CDR2 as SFDVKD. The CDR3 consists of 13 residues. Germline trimming cut 8 bases from V and 4 bases from J; bases unmatched to any gene: 5. As DNA, the CDR3 is TGTGCCACCACAGGGGGCAGGGGAGAGACCCAGTACTTC. It codes for CATTGGRGETQYF.